This TCR beta chain was documented in a study of Ad26.COV2.S vaccination and SARS-CoV-2 variants. Background on the study: The trial was COV1001 and the donor's arm was Ad26.COV2.S. The vaccine Ad26.COV2.S was put into the muscle once, or twice with 56 days between.

This CDR3 region has 14 residues. The ends were cut back, 6 bases at V and 5 bases at J, with 16 bases in the middle. The germline V gene encodes CDR1 MNHEY and CDR2 SMNVEV (reference sequence). Overall study results and limits: Marked by substantial breadth, spike-specific CD8+ and CD4+ T cell responses were reportedly seen after vaccination.

This sample's treatment: some 20 received Ad26.COV2.S at low or high dose, single or two shots; about five received placebo; per-sample allocation not given. Samples analyzed were those drawn on day 63 after the first vaccine or placebo injection. Comment on this clone: Its specificity is not known.

Some clones are missing from TCRdb's copy, which holds only in-frame ones; the method was immunoSEQ multiplex PCR. Of some 390,000 clones in the sample, approximately 86% were seen once. This sequence joins TRBV27 and TRBJ1-1; D is ambiguous. The source of this sequence is a person aged 18-60 years who received the Ad26.COV2.S COVID-19 vaccine or a placebo. Sequenced material: peripheral blood, taken in a trial of Ad26.COV2.S vaccine versus placebo. Here the CDR3 reads CASRSARGRTEAFF. The DNA of the CDR3 is TGTGCCAGCAGATCGGCCCGAGGGAGAACTGAAGCTTTCTTT.